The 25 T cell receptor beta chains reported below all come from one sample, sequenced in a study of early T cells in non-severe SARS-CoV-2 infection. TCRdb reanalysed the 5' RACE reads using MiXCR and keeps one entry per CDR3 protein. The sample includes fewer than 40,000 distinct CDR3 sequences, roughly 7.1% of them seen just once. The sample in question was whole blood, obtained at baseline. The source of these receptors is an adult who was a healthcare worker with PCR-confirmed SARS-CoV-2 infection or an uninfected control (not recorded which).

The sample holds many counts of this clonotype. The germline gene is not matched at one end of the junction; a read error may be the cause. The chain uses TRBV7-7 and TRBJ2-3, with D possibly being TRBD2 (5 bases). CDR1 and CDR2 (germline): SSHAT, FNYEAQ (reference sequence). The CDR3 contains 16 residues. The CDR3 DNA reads TGTGCTAGCAGTCCGAGGGCATTAGCTAGCACAGATACGCAGTATTTT. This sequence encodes CASSPRALASTDTQYF.

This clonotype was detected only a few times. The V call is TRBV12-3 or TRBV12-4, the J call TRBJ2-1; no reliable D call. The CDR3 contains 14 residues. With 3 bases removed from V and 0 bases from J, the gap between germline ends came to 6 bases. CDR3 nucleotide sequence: TGTGCCAGCAGTTTTACTGACTCCTACAATGAGCAGTTCTTC. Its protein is CASSFTDSYNEQFF.

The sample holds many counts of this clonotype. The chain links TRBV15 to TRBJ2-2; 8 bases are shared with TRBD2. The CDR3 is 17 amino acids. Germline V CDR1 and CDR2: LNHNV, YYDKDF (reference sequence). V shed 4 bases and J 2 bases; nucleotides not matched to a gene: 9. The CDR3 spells CATSKMRGVLNTGELFF. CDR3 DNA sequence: TGTGCCACCAGCAAGATGCGGGGGGTCCTCAACACCGGGGAGCTGTTTTTT.

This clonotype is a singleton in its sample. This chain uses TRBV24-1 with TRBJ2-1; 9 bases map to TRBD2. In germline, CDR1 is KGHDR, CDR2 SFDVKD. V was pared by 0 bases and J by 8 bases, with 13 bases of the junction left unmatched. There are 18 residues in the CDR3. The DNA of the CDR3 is TGTGCCACCAGTGATTTGGTGGGCGGGAGGGGTACGGGCGATGAGCAGTTCTTC. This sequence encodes CATSDLVGGRGTGDEQFF.

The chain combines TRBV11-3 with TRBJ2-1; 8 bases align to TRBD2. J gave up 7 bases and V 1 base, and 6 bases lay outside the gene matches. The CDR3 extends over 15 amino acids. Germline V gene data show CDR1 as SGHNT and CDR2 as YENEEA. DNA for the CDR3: TGTGCCAGCAGCTTAGCGGGAGGGCCCGGGAATGAGCAGTTCTTC. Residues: CASSLAGGPGNEQFF.

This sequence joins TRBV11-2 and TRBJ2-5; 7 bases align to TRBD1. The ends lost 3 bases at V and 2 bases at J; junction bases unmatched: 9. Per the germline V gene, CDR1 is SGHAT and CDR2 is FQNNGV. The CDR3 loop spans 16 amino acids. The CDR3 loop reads CASSFTTGLRQETQYF. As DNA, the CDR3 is TGTGCCAGCAGCTTTACGACAGGGCTAAGGCAAGAGACCCAGTACTTC.

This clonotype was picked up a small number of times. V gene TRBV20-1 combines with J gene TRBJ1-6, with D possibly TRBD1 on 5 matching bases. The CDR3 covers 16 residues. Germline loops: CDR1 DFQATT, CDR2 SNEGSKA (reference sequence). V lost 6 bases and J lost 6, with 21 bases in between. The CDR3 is CSAAGLPSRVNSPLHF. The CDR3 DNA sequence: TGCAGTGCGGCGGGACTCCCCTCTAGGGTTAATTCACCCCTCCACTTT.

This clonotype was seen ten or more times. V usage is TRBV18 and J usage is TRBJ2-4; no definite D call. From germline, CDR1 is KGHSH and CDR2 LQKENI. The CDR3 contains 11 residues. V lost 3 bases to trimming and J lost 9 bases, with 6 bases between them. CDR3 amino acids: CASSPQVIQYF. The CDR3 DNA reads TGTGCCAGCTCACCTCAGGTCATTCAGTACTTC.

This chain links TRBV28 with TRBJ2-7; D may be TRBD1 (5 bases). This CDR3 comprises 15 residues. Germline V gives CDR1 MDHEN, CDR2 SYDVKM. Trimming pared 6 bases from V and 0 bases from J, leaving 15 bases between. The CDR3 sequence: CASRTRVQSSYEQYF. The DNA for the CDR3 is TGTGCCAGCAGGACCAGGGTGCAAAGCTCCTACGAGCAGTACTTC.

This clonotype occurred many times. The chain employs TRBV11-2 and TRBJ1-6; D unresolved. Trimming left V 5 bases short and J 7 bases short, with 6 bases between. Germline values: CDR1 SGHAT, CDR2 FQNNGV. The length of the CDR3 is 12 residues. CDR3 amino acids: CASSGENSPLHF. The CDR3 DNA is TGTGCCAGCAGCGGGGAGAATTCACCCCTCCACTTT.

The CDR3 sequence: CATRATGGTEAFF. Written as DNA, the CDR3 is TGTGCCACCAGAGCGACAGGGGGCACTGAAGCTTTCTTT. The V gene is TRBV24-1, the J gene TRBJ1-1; 9 nucleotides line up with TRBD1. CDR1 KGHDR and CDR2 SFDVKD come from the germline V gene. Losses at the gene ends were 7 bases for V and 4 bases for J; bases not matched to a gene: 3. The CDR3 extends over 13 amino acids.

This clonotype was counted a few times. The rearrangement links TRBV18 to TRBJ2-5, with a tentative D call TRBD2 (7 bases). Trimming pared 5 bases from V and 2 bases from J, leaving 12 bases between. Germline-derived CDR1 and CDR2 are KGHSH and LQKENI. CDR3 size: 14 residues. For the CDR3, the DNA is TGTGCCAGCTCAATACAGGGAGGGCAAGAGACCCAGTACTTC. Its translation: CASSIQGGQETQYF.

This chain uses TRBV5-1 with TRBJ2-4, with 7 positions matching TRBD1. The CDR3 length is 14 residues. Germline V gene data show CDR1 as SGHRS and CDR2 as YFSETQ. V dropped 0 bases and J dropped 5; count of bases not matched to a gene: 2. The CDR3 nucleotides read TGCGCCAGCAGCTTGGCGGGGACAGAAAACATTCAGTACTTC. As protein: CASSLAGTENIQYF. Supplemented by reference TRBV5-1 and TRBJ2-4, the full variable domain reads KAGVTQTPRYLIKTRGQQVTLSCSPISGHRSVSWYQQTPGQGLQFLFEYFSETQRNKGNFPGRFSGRQFSNSRSEMNVSTLELGDSALYLCASSLAGTENIQYFGAGTRLSVL.

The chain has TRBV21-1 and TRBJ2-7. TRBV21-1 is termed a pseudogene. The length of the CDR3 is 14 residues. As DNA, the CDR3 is TGTGCCAGCAGCAAAGCCGGATTGGGGAACGAGCAGTACGTC. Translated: CASSKAGLGNEQYV.

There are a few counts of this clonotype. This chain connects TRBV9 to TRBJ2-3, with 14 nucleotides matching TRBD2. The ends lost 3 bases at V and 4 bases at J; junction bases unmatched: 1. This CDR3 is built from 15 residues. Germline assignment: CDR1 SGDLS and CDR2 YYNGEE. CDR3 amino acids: CASSGLAGGPDTQYF. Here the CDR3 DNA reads TGTGCCAGCAGCGGACTAGCGGGAGGGCCAGATACGCAGTATTTT.

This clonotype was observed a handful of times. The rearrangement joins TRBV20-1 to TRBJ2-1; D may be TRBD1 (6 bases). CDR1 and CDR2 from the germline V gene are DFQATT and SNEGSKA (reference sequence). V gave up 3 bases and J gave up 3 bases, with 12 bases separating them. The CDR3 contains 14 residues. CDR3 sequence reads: CSARKGTYYNEQFF. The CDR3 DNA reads TGCAGTGCTAGGAAGGGGACATACTACAATGAGCAGTTCTTC.

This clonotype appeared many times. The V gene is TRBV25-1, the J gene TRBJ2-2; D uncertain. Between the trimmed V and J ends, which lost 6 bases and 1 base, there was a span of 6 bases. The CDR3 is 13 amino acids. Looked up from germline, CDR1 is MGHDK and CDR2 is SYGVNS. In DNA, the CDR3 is TGTGCCAGCAGCTCCCAGAACACCGGGGAGCTGTTTTTT. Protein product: CASSSQNTGELFF.

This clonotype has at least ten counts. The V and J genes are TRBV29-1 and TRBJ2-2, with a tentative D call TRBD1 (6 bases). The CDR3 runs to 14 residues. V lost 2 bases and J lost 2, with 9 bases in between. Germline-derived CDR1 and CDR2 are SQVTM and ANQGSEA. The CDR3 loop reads CSVERTVNTGELFF. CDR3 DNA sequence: TGCAGCGTTGAAAGGACAGTAAACACCGGGGAGCTGTTTTTT.

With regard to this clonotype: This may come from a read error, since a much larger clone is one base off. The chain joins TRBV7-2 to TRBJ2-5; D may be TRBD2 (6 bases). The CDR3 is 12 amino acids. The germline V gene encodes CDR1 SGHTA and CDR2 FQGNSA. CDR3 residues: CASADGEETLYF. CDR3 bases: TGTGCCAGCGCGGACGGGGAGGAGACCCTGTACTTC.

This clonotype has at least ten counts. CDR3 amino acids: CASSVTSQGGGEQYF. The CDR3 DNA is TGTGCCAGCAGTGTCACCTCACAGGGGGGAGGCGAGCAGTACTTC. This rearrangement joins TRBV6-1 to TRBJ2-7; 8 bases match TRBD1. V shed 4 bases and J 6 bases; nucleotides not matched to a gene: 11. In germline, CDR1 is MNHNS, CDR2 SASEGT. This CDR3 is built from 15 residues.

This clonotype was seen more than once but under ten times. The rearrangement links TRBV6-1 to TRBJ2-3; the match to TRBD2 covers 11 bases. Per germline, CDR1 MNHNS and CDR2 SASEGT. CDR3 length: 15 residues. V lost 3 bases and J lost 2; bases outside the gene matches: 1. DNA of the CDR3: TGTGCCAGCAGTGAGGGACTAGCGGTCACAGATACGCAGTATTTT. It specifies CASSEGLAVTDTQYF.

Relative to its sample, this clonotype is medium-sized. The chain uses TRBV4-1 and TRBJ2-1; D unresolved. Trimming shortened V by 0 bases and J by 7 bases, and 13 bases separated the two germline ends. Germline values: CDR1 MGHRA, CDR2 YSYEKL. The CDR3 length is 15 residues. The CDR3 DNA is TGCGCCAGCAGCCAAGATTCGCGGTATGAGAATGAGCAGTTCTTC. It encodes CASSQDSRYENEQFF.

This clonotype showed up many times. CDR3 protein: CASRAWGEKLFF. In DNA form, the CDR3 reads TGTGCCAGCAGAGCCTGGGGTGAAAAACTGTTTTTT. V is TRBV2 and J is TRBJ1-4, with D hard to call. Looked up from germline, CDR1 is SNHLY and CDR2 is FYNNEI. CDR3 length equals 12 residues. With 6 bases removed from V and 7 bases from J, the gap between germline ends came to 9 bases. The whole variable domain, filled in from reference TRBV2 and TRBJ1-4, reads EPEVTQTPSHQVTQMGQEVILRCVPISNHLYFYWYRQILGQKVEFLVSFYNNEISEKSEIFDDQFSVERPDGSNFTLKIRSTKLEDSAMYFCASRAWGEKLFFGSGTQLSVL.

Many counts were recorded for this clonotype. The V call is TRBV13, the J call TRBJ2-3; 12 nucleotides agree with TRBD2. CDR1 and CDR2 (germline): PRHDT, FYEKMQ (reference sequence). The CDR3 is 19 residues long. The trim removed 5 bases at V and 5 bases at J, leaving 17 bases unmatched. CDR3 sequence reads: CASSPPPAGLAGSGDTQYF. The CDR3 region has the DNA TGTGCCAGCAGCCCGCCCCCGGCAGGACTAGCGGGATCTGGAGATACGCAGTATTTT.

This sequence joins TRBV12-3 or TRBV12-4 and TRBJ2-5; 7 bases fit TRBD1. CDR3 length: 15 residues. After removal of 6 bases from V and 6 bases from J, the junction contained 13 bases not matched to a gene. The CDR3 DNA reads TGTGCCAGCAGCAGGGACGGGCCCAGGGGGAAGACCCAGTACTTC. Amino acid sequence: CASSRDGPRGKTQYF.